This T cell receptor beta chain was obtained from a study of T cells after yellow fever vaccination. TCRdb re-derived calls from the 5' RACE reads in MiXCR, one entry per CDR3 protein. The sample holds around 310,000 distinct CDR3 sequences, around 4% seen once. This clonotype was counted ten times or more. Germline loops: CDR1 DFQATT, CDR2 SNEGSKA (reference sequence). The V end was cut by 6 bases, the J end by 12 bases, with 14 bases between. This CDR3 is 11 amino acids long. The sequencing here drew on PBMCs, taken on the day of the yellow fever booster vaccination. The receptor was isolated from a man in his late teens or twenties who received the YFV17D yellow fever vaccine. The genes are TRBV20-1 and TRBJ2-2; D gene uncertain. This CDR3 is CSAVDQRKLFF. The CDR3 coding sequence is TGCAGTGCGGTCGACCAGAGGAAGCTGTTTTTT.